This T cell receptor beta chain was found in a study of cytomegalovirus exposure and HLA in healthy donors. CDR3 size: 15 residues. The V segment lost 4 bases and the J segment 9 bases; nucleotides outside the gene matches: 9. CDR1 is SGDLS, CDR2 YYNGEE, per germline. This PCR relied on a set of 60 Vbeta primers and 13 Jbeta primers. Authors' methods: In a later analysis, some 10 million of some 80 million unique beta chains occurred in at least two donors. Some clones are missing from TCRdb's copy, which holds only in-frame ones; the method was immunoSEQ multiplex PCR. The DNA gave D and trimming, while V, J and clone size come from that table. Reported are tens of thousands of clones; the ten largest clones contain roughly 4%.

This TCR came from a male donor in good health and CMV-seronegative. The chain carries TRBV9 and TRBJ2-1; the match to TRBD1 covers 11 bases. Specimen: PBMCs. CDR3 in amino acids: CASSPRDRGVVEQFF. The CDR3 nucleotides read TGTGCCAGCAGCCCCCGGGACAGGGGGGTGGTTGAGCAGTTCTTC.